The sample holds one count of the clone carrying this T cell receptor (beta chain). The entry originates in a study of blood T cell repertoires in COVID-19. Produced via immunoSEQ multiplex PCR; TCRdb's table is partial and in-frame only. The sample holds hundreds of thousands of clones, about nine tenths seen once. Trimming left V 0 bases short and J 8 bases short, with 11 bases between. Germline CDR1 is LGHDT and CDR2 is YNNKEL (reference sequence). CDR3 length: 14 amino acids. This TCR derives from a woman aged 30 to 39 with COVID-19, enrolled during active disease. This chain connects TRBV3-1 (or the pseudogene TRBV3-2) to TRBJ2-1; D possibly corresponds to TRBD2 (6 bases). Input material: peripheral blood. The CDR3 sequence: CASSQEGWGDEQFF. DNA for the CDR3: TGTGCCAGCAGCCAAGAAGGGTGGGGGGATGAGCAGTTCTTC.